This TCR beta chain is from a study of OX40 agonist ivuxolimab in advanced cancers. Study information: Patients took ivuxolimab, an agonistic anti-OX40 (CD134) antibody. Cancers in dose escalation were hepatocellular, melanoma, renal cell and head and neck. Study results and caveats: Dose levels from 0.1 to 3.0 mg/kg saw CD4+ and CD8+ blood T cells expand clonally by week 6.

Sequencing used immunoSEQ multiplex PCR; TCRdb keeps in-frame clones, though not all of them. There are fewer than 15,000 clones in the sample; over 70% occur only once, and 35% lies in the top ten. Trimming cost V 0 bases and J 2 bases, with 9 bases left between them. The germline V gene encodes CDR1 SGHNT and CDR2 YYREEE (reference sequence). The CDR3 is 14 amino acids. Comments on this clone: The antigen remains undetermined.

The chain carries TRBV5-4 and TRBJ2-7; D is undetermined. The sample consisted of CD4+ or CD8+ T cells sorted from blood, taken in a trial of the OX40 agonist ivuxolimab. The TCR sequence derives from an adult with an advanced solid tumor such as melanoma, head and neck, liver or kidney cancer. The CDR3 is CASSLEVGTYEQYF. The CDR3 DNA follows: TGTGCCAGCAGCTTGGAAGTCGGCACCTACGAGCAGTACTTC.